This paragraph covers one T cell receptor (beta chain) sequence. Assay: immunoSEQ multiplex PCR; the TCRdb copy retains only in-frame clones and omits some. Seen here are around 80,000 clones, roughly 91% observed once, and the top ten hold about 0.39%. These data belong to a study of technical replicates of blood from a handful of donors. V was shortened by 2 bases and J by 0 bases, with 10 bases between the two germline ends. The germline V gene encodes CDR1 SQVTM and CDR2 ANQGSEA. The CDR3 is made up of 14 amino acids. The rearrangement uses TRBV29-1 and TRBJ1-2, with D perhaps matching TRBD1 (5 bases). Sequenced: T cells isolated from PBMCs. This sequence was found in a human donor in good health. CDR3 sequence: CSVELRDSNYGYTF. The DNA of the CDR3 is TGCAGCGTTGAACTGAGGGACTCTAACTATGGCTACACCTTC.